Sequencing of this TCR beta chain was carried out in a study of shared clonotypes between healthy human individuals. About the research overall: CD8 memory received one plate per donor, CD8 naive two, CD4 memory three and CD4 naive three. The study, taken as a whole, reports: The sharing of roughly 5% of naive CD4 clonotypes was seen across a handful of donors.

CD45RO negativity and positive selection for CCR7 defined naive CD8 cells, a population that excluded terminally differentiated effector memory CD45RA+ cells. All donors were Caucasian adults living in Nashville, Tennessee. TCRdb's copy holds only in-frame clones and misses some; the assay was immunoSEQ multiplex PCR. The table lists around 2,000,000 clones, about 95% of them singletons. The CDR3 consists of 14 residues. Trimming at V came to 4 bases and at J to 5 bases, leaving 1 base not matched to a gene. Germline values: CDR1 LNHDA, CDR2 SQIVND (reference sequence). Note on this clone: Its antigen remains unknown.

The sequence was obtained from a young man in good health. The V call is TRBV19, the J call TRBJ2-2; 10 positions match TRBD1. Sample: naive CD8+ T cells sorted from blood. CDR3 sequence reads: CASSTGQGTGELFF. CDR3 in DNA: TGTGCCAGTAGTACGGGACAGGGGACCGGGGAGCTGTTTTTT.